This note documents a single T cell receptor (beta chain) sequence. As yet, its antigen is unknown. This specimen belongs to a study of cytomegalovirus exposure and HLA in healthy donors. Study-level points and caveats: It was 164 TCR beta chains that were listed as cytomegalovirus-associated.

The protocol was immunoSEQ multiplex PCR, while the TCRdb copy is restricted to in-frame clones and leaves out a portion. The sample holds fewer than 120,000 clones, around 87% seen once. CDR3 length: 14 residues. Germline CDR1 KGHSH, CDR2 LQKENI. Trimming cost V 3 bases and J 0 bases, with 9 bases left between them. The donors formed part of the 120-subject validation cohort, distinct from the roughly 600-subject first cohort. Material for sequencing was PBMCs. V gene TRBV18 combines with J gene TRBJ2-7, with a weak D call TRBD1 (6 bases). The clonotype originates from a woman aged 25 to 39 in good health and CMV-seropositive. CDR3 region: CASSPSDSSYEQYF. DNA for the CDR3: TGTGCCAGCTCACCCTCGGACAGCTCCTACGAGCAGTACTTC.